This T cell receptor (beta chain) emerged from a study of blood T cell repertoires in COVID-19. This clone was recorded once. Clones were sequenced by immunoSEQ multiplex PCR, and TCRdb holds only the in-frame ones, with some missing. In the table there are about 300,000 clones, around 86% of which are singletons. The CDR3 has 15 residues. Between the trimmed V and J ends, which lost 5 bases and 9 bases, there was a span of 19 bases. Germline lookup yields CDR1 PRHDT and CDR2 FYEKMQ (reference sequence). This clonotype originated in a man in his 60s who had recovered from COVID-19. Sequences were obtained from PBMCs or T cells enriched from blood (not recorded which). The chain links TRBV13 to TRBJ2-2; D ambiguous. Written as DNA, the CDR3 is TGTGCCAGCAGCCCCGAGTCGGGTTGGAGTAGGGAGCTGTTTTTT. Protein: CASSPESGWSRELFF.